This T cell receptor (beta chain) was captured by sequencing in a study of patients and donors after allogeneic stem cell transplantation. Via MiXCR, TCRdb re-called the RT-PCR reads, giving one row per CDR3 protein. The data show some 30,000 distinct CDR3 sequences, 37% seen once. This clonotype is deemed medium-sized. Germline CDR1 SGHVS, CDR2 FNYEAQ. This CDR3 region has 17 residues. Germline trimming cut 2 bases from V and 8 bases from J; bases unmatched to any gene: 9. The sequencing sample was made of blood, either unsorted or a sorted T cell fraction (not recorded which). The chain couples TRBV7-6 to TRBJ2-1, with 13 bases identical to TRBD2. This clonotype originated in a human donor who was either an allogeneic HSCT recipient or a stem cell or donor lymphocyte infusion donor (not recorded which). It is not recorded whose cells these are; they may come from a transplant donor. As DNA, the CDR3 is TGTGCCAGCAGCTTACTAGGGACTAGCGGGGAAGGACATGAGCAGTTCTTC. It codes for CASSLLGTSGEGHEQFF.